This T cell receptor (beta chain) was identified during a study of response to subunit inactivated influenza vaccine. TCRdb re-called the RT-PCR reads through MiXCR, storing one row per CDR3 protein. The sample yields about 540,000 distinct CDR3 sequences, under 30% seen once. V lost 0 bases to trimming and J lost 10 bases, with 15 bases between them. CDR1 GTSNPN and CDR2 SVGIG come from the germline V gene (reference sequence). The CDR3 is made up of 14 amino acids. Separately, the same data were catalogued under a study of T cells expressing NK-cell markers. That paper notes: 5'RACE template switching built TCR beta cDNA with unique molecular identifiers. The authors derived TCR beta repertoires from sorted CD3+CD56+NKG2C+, CD3+CD56+NKG2C- and CD3+CD56-NKG2C+ T cells.

V usage is TRBV30 and J usage is TRBJ1-4; the D is unclear. The material was CD4+ T cells sorted from PBMCs, obtained 11 to 12 days after vaccination. The sequence came from a man aged 45-65 years who received an inactivated influenza vaccine. DNA for the CDR3: TGTGCCTGGAGTGTACGGGGAACCCGAAGAAAACTGTTTTTT. Translating it yields CAWSVRGTRRKLFF.